Given below is one TCR beta chain in context. Antigen: not known. The sample comes from a study of human T cells and chemical hapten exposure. Study summary: 0.01% DPC was applied to the upper back in patch tests, which were read at 6 days. Study-level findings and limits: Expanded TCRs formed significantly more large CDR3 similarity clusters than controls. No change in TCRs above 1 in 1000 frequency was produced by DPC sensitization.

TCRdb redid the calling of the RACE reads with MiXCR, one entry per CDR3 protein. The sample holds tens of thousands of distinct CDR3 sequences, 7.5% to 10% seen once. CDR1 is LGHNA and CDR2 is YSLEER in the germline V gene. The CDR3 consists of 14 residues. The germline V and J ends were trimmed by 0 bases and 8 bases, with 13 bases remaining between them. Stated time point: patch test 1, 2 weeks after DPC sensitization. Treatment noted: therapeutic diphenylcyclopropenone sensitization with weekly scalp DPC. The authors' total RNA extraction used unfractionated whole blood. The chain couples TRBV4-3 to TRBJ1-2; TRBD1 is a possible D gene (6 bases). This receptor was identified in a woman aged 40-49 years with alopecia areata. Some clones in this sample may be carry-over from other donors' samples. The sample in question was whole blood, obtained in connection with sensitization to the hapten diphenylcyclopropenone (DPC). DNA of the CDR3: TGCGCCAGCAGCCAAGAGCAGGGGAAGTCGGGCTACACCTTC. It specifies CASSQEQGKSGYTF.